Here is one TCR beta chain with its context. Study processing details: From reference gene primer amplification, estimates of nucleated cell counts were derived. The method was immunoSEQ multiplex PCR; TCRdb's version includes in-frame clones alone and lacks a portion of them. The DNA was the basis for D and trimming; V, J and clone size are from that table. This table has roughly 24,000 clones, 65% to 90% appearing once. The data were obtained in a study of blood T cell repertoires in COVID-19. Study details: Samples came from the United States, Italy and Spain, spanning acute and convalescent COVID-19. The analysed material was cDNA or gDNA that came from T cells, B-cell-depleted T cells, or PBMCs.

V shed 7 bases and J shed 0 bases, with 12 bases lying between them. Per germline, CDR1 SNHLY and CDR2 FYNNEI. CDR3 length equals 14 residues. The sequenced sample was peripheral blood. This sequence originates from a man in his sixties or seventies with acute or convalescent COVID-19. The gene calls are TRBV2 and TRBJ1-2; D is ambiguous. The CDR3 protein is CASTVVVSNYGYTF. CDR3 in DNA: TGTGCCAGCACAGTGGTCGTTTCTAACTATGGCTACACCTTC.